The 8 T cell receptor beta chains below were found in one sample sequenced in a study of blood T cell repertoires in COVID-19. Clones were read by immunoSEQ multiplex PCR, and TCRdb kept only the in-frame ones, dropping some. The data hold some 490,000 clones, with 88% observed a single time. Source material: PBMCs or T cells enriched from blood (not recorded which). These receptor sequences come from a woman aged 55-75 years who had recovered from COVID-19.

This chain joins TRBV9 and TRBJ2-3; TRBD2 might be the D (7 bases). The CDR3 spans 16 residues. From germline, CDR1 is SGDLS and CDR2 YYNGEE. Trimming shortened V by 0 bases and J by 0 bases, and 11 bases separated the two germline ends. CDR3 sequence reads: CASSVEGGLSTDTQYF. The CDR3, as DNA: TGTGCCAGCAGCGTAGAGGGGGGGCTTAGCACAGATACGCAGTATTTT. Full variable domain (outside the CDR3, taken from reference TRBV9 and TRBJ2-3): DSGVTQTPKHLITATGQRVTLRCSPRSGDLSVYWYQQSLDQGLQFLIQYYNGEERAKGNILERFSAQQFPDLHSELNLSSLELGDSALYFCASSVEGGLSTDTQYFGPGTRLTVL.

This chain connects TRBV18 to TRBJ1-6; 7 nucleotides agree with TRBD1. CDR3 length: 15 amino acids. CDR1 KGHSH and CDR2 LQKENI come from the germline V gene. The V segment lost 6 bases and the J segment 6 bases; nucleotides outside the gene matches: 8. DNA of the CDR3: TGTGCCAGCTCTCTCCGGGACAGTACTAATTCACCCCTCCACTTT. It translates to CASSLRDSTNSPLHF.

The chain couples TRBV10-3 to TRBJ2-1, with 9 bases aligning to TRBD1. The CDR3 spans 14 residues. J gave up 7 bases and V 5 bases, and 6 bases lay outside the gene matches. Germline V lookup: CDR1 ENHRY, CDR2 SYGVKD. CDR3 coding DNA: TGTGCCATCAGTACTGACAGGGGGGGTAATGAGCAGTTCTTC. As protein: CAISTDRGGNEQFF.

This clone has a single count. J is TRBJ2-3 and V is TRBV7-8, with 9 bases that match TRBD1. The CDR3 spans 15 residues. Germline V CDR1 and CDR2: SGHVS, FQNEAQ. The ends lost 5 bases at V and 5 bases at J; junction bases unmatched: 8. Here the CDR3 reads CASSGHRGRGDTQYF. Written as DNA, the CDR3 is TGTGCCAGCAGCGGTCACAGGGGGCGAGGAGATACGCAGTATTTT.

The rearrangement links TRBV19 to TRBJ1-4; a possible D gene is TRBD1 (5 bases). The CDR3 runs to 16 residues. V was pared by 0 bases and J by 4 bases, with 12 bases between. Per germline, CDR1 LNHDA and CDR2 SQIVND (reference sequence). The CDR3 reads CASSIDRWTHNEKLFF. The DNA of the CDR3 is TGTGCCAGTAGTATAGATCGGTGGACACATAATGAAAAACTGTTTTTT.

The gene calls are TRBV7-8 and TRBJ1-3; D is possibly TRBD1 (6 bases). This CDR3 is 14 amino acids long. Germline V gene lookup returns CDR1 SGHVS and CDR2 FQNEAQ. V was trimmed by 1 base and J by 3 bases, leaving 7 bases between them. Here the CDR3 DNA reads TGTGCCAGCAGCTTAGAGGGGGTTGGAAACACCATATATTTT. Its translation is CASSLEGVGNTIYF.

The chain uses TRBV24-1 and TRBJ2-7; D may be TRBD1 (6 bases). This CDR3 contains 19 residues. V gave up 8 bases and J gave up 0 bases, with 28 bases separating them. Germline V CDR1 and CDR2: KGHDR, SFDVKD. The CDR3 coding sequence is TGTGCCACCAATCACACGCCGATCCAGGGGACCCCGAGCTCCTACGAGCAGTACGTC. Translated, it gives CATNHTPIQGTPSSYEQYV.

V gene TRBV2 combines with J gene TRBJ2-1, with D perhaps matching TRBD1 (6 bases). Trimming shortened V by 0 bases and J by 3 bases, and 9 bases separated the two germline ends. The CDR3 sequence is 15 residues long. CDR1 and CDR2 from the germline V gene are SNHLY and FYNNEI. In DNA form, the CDR3 reads TGTGCCAGCAGTGAAGCGCGGACAGACTACAATGAGCAGTTCTTC. Translating gives CASSEARTDYNEQFF.